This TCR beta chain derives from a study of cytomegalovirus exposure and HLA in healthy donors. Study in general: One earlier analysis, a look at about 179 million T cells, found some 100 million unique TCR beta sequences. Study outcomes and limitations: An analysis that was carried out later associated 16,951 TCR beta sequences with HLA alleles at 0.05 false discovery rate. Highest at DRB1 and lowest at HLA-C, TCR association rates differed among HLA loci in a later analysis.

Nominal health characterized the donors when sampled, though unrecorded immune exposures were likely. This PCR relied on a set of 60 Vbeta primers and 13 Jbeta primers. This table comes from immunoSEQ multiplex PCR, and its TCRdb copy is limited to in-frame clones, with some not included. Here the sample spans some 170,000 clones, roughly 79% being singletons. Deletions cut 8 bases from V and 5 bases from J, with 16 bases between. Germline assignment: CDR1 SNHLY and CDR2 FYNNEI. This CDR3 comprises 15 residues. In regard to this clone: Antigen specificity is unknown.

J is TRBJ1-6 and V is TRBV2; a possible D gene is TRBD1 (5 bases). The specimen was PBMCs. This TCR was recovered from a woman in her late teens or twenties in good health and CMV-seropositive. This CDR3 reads CASGRSGIHNSPLHF. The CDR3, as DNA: TGTGCCAGCGGGAGGTCAGGGATTCATAATTCACCCCTCCACTTT.